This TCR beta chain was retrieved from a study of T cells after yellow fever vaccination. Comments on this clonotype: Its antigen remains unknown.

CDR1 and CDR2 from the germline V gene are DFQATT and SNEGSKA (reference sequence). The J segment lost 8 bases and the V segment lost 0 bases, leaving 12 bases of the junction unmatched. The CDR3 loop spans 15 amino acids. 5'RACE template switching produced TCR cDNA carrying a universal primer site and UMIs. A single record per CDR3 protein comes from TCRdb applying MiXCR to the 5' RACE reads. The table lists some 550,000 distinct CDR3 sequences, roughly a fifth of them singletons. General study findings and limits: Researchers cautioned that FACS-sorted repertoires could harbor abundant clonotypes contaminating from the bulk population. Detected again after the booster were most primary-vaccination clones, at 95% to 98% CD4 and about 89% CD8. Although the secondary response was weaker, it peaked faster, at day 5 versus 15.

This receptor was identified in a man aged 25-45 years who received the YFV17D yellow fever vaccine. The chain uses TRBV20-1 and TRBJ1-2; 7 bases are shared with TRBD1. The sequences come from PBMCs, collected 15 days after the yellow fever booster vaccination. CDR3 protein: CSARDRRGQAVGYTF. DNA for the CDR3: TGCAGTGCTAGAGATCGGAGGGGGCAGGCCGTGGGCTACACCTTC.